These 28 T cell receptor beta chains were all obtained from the same sample, sequenced in a study of T cell responses to AZD1222 COVID-19 vaccine. Only in-frame clones appear in the TCRdb table, and some are missing; sequencing was by immunoSEQ multiplex PCR. The top ten clones hold under 3.5% of a sample with 90,000 to 100,000 clones, about 90% of them seen once. The starting material was peripheral blood, obtained on day 0 of AZD1222 vaccination. All receptors derive from an adult in good health.

This chain links TRBV10-3 with TRBJ2-1; D is undetermined. Per germline, CDR1 ENHRY and CDR2 SYGVKD. Trimming pared 8 bases from V and 9 bases from J, leaving 11 bases between. The CDR3 is 11 amino acids. This CDR3 is CAIGVGVEQFF. CDR3 bases: TGTGCCATCGGGGTGGGTGTTGAGCAGTTCTTC.

J is TRBJ2-7 and V is TRBV5-1; 7 positions agree with TRBD2. CDR3 length: 14 amino acids. Germline loops: CDR1 SGHRS, CDR2 YFSETQ. CDR3 residues: CASSASGTPYEQYV. CDR3 nucleotides: TGTGCCAGCAGCGCAAGCGGGACCCCCTACGAGCAGTACGTC.

CDR3 in DNA: TGTGCCACCAGCAGAGCAAGGGCGGGAGGACCGAACAATGAGCAGTTCTTC. Amino acids: CATSRARAGGPNNEQFF. The V gene is TRBV15, the J gene TRBJ2-1; 8 bases map to TRBD2. This CDR3 is built from 17 residues. J gave up 5 bases and V 1 base, and 10 bases lay outside the gene matches. Germline V gene data show CDR1 as LNHNV and CDR2 as YYDKDF (reference sequence).

In its sample, this clone was seen a few times. The chain couples TRBV29-1 to TRBJ2-5, with D possibly being TRBD2 (6 bases). The V end lost 7 bases, the J end lost 4 bases, and 10 bases lay between the germline ends. CDR1 and CDR2 from the germline V gene are SQVTM and ANQGSEA. The CDR3 covers 11 residues. CDR3 coding DNA: TGCAGCGCCCATAGCGGAGAGACCCAGTACTTC. Protein: CSAHSGETQYF.

Note on this clone: At one of its ends the junction is not consistent with the germline gene, which may arise from a read error. The CDR3 DNA reads as TGTGCCAACAGCCCCGACGCTAGCGGCTCCTACAATGAGCAGTTCTTC. This translates into CANSPDASGSYNEQFF. The rearrangement links TRBV9 to TRBJ2-1; 7 bases are shared with TRBD2. CDR3 length: 16 amino acids. Germline lookup yields CDR1 SGDLS and CDR2 YYNGEE. Full variable domain (outside the CDR3, taken from reference TRBV9 and TRBJ2-1): DSGVTQTPKHLITATGQRVTLRCSPRSGDLSVYWYQQSLDQGLQFLIQYYNGEERAKGNILERFSAQQFPDLHSELNLSSLELGDSALYFCANSPDASGSYNEQFFGPGTRLTVL.

The chain carries TRBV12-3 or TRBV12-4 and TRBJ2-3; D gene unclear. The V end lost 6 bases, the J end lost 6 bases, and 10 bases lay between the germline ends. CDR3 length: 12 residues. CDR3 loop: CASSPKGDTQYF. The CDR3 DNA is TGTGCCAGCAGCCCGAAAGGCGATACGCAGTATTTT.

The chain couples TRBV6-1 to TRBJ1-6, with a tentative D call TRBD1 (5 bases). The CDR3 contains 14 residues. Per the germline V gene, CDR1 is MNHNS and CDR2 is SASEGT. Trimming left V 1 base short and J 10 bases short, with 11 bases between. The CDR3 region has the DNA TGTGCCAGCAGTGAAGTGGGGGTAGCCTCACCCCTCCACTTT. As protein: CASSEVGVASPLHF.

The chain links TRBV19 to TRBJ1-6; D is perhaps TRBD1 (6 bases). The CDR3 spans 15 residues. Germline lookup yields CDR1 LNHDA and CDR2 SQIVND (reference sequence). Between the trimmed V and J ends, which lost 5 bases and 7 bases, there was a span of 15 bases. The CDR3 DNA sequence: TGTGCCAGTAGTTTTAACCGGGACACCAATTCACCCCTCCACTTT. This gives the protein CASSFNRDTNSPLHF.

V gene TRBV6-6 combines with J gene TRBJ2-1; possibly TRBD1 for D (6 bases). Germline CDR1 MNHNY, CDR2 SVGAGI (reference sequence). V was trimmed by 0 bases and J by 5 bases, leaving 11 bases between them. The CDR3 spans 15 residues. The CDR3 nucleotides are TGTGCCAGCAGTTACTCTAGCCAGGGGAACAATGAGCAGTTCTTC. Translating it yields CASSYSSQGNNEQFF.

The chain carries TRBV4-3 and TRBJ2-1; 13 nucleotides agree with TRBD2. V gave up 3 bases and J gave up 6 bases; unmatched junction bases: 8. This CDR3 contains 17 residues. Germline V CDR1 and CDR2: LGHNA, YSLEER. This CDR3 is CASSHGTSGARSNEQFF. CDR3 nucleotide sequence: TGCGCCAGCAGCCATGGGACTAGCGGGGCGAGAAGCAATGAGCAGTTCTTC.

The gene calls are TRBV19 and TRBJ1-6; 7 nucleotides agree with TRBD1. This CDR3 spans 14 amino acids. The V and J ends lost 7 bases and 4 bases, in that order; junction bases with no gene match: 4. Germline-derived CDR1 and CDR2 are LNHDA and SQIVND (reference sequence). The CDR3 DNA is TGTGCCAGTACCCCGGGACAGTATAATTCACCCCTCCACTTT. It yields the protein CASTPGQYNSPLHF.

The rearrangement uses TRBV7-8 and TRBJ2-1, with 10 bases aligning to TRBD2. Unmatched junction bases numbered 8, after V lost 1 base and J lost 5 bases. The length of the CDR3 is 17 residues. Germline lookup yields CDR1 SGHVS and CDR2 FQNEAQ. The CDR3 DNA reads as TGTGCCAGCAGCTTAGAGTTAGGACTAGCGGACCACAATGAGCAGTTCTTC. The encoded protein is CASSLELGLADHNEQFF.

The gene calls are TRBV29-1 and TRBJ1-1; D is unclear. Germline values: CDR1 SQVTM, CDR2 ANQGSEA. The CDR3 is 11 amino acids. V gave up 3 bases and J gave up 2 bases, with 4 bases separating them. Here the CDR3 reads CSVDRNTEAFF. DNA for the CDR3: TGCAGCGTTGACAGAAACACTGAAGCTTTCTTT.

The J gene is TRBJ1-1, the V gene TRBV18; the D is unclear. CDR1 KGHSH and CDR2 LQKENI come from the germline V gene. V lost 0 bases and J 5 bases, leaving 7 bases between the germline ends. This CDR3 has 13 residues. The CDR3 DNA sequence: TGTGCCAGCTCACCACCGGGGAGGACTGAAGCTTTCTTT. It specifies CASSPPGRTEAFF.

This clone came up once. The chain links TRBV6-5 to TRBJ1-4; TRBD1 aligns across 8 bases. CDR3 size: 15 residues. Germline CDR1 is MNHEY and CDR2 is SVGAGI. V gave up 3 bases and J gave up 8 bases; unmatched junction bases: 8. In DNA form, the CDR3 reads TGTGCCAGCAGTTATAAACAGGGGGTTTACGAAAAACTGTTTTTT. Residues: CASSYKQGVYEKLFF.

This clone was detected once. The genes are TRBV21-1 and TRBJ1-1. TRBV21-1 corresponds to a pseudogene. The length of the CDR3 is 13 residues. Here the CDR3 reads CASSTGGTLRAFF. The DNA for the CDR3 is TGTGCCAGCAGCACAGGTGGGACCCTTCGTGCTTTCTTT.

The chain couples TRBV30 to TRBJ2-1; TRBD1 agrees at 7 bases. The germline gives CDR1 GTSNPN, CDR2 SVGIG (reference sequence). After removal of 8 bases from V and 0 bases from J, the junction contained 13 bases not matched to a gene. The CDR3 has 16 residues. The CDR3 DNA is TGTGCCCTGGACAGGTCTGGAGAAAGCTCCTACAATGAGCAGTTCTTC. Its protein is CALDRSGESSYNEQFF.

The chain couples TRBV9 to TRBJ1-5; possibly TRBD1 for D (5 bases). Per germline, CDR1 SGDLS and CDR2 YYNGEE. Trimming cost V 4 bases and J 3 bases, with 14 bases left between them. This CDR3 has 15 amino acids. CDR3 DNA: TGTGCCAGCAGCCCCGGAGGGGACTTCAATCAGCCCCAGCATTTT. Translating it yields CASSPGGDFNQPQHF.

This chain links TRBV4-2 with TRBJ2-3; D assignment may be TRBD1 or TRBD2 (6 bases each). CDR1 is LGHNA and CDR2 is YNFKEQ in the germline V gene. This CDR3 is built from 18 residues. V was shortened by 3 bases and J by 0 bases, with 19 bases between the two germline ends. Here the CDR3 DNA reads TGTGCCAGCAGCCATCCGGGGGAACAGGGCCTCAGCACAGATACGCAGTATTTT. This translates into CASSHPGEQGLSTDTQYF.

V and J are TRBV7-8 and TRBJ1-2; 8 bases are a match to TRBD1. Germline assignment: CDR1 SGHVS and CDR2 FQNEAQ. V was pared by 1 base and J by 8 bases, with 6 bases of the junction left unmatched. The CDR3 spans 14 residues. The CDR3 region has the DNA TGTGCCAGCAGCTTAGGGGCAGGGGGCCAGGGCTACACCTTC. As protein: CASSLGAGGQGYTF.

The chain couples TRBV20-1 to TRBJ2-5; 13 nucleotides agree with TRBD2. The CDR3 loop spans 16 amino acids. V was clipped by 3 bases and J by 1 base; unmatched bases: 5. Per the germline V gene, CDR1 is DFQATT and CDR2 is SNEGSKA (reference sequence). The CDR3 reads CSASRLAGGSQETQYF. CDR3 nucleotide sequence: TGCAGTGCTAGTCGACTAGCGGGGGGATCCCAAGAGACCCAGTACTTC.

J is TRBJ2-5 and V is TRBV5-1, with a possible D match to TRBD1 (6 bases). This CDR3 contains 15 residues. Trimming stripped 0 bases from V and 3 bases from J, with 12 bases between. Germline lookup yields CDR1 SGHRS and CDR2 YFSETQ. The CDR3 DNA sequence: TGCGCCAGCAGCTTGGCGCCAGGGGTAGAAGAGACCCAGTACTTC. Protein: CASSLAPGVEETQYF. Looking up the rest from reference TRBV5-1 and TRBJ2-5 gives the full variable domain: KAGVTQTPRYLIKTRGQQVTLSCSPISGHRSVSWYQQTPGQGLQFLFEYFSETQRNKGNFPGRFSGRQFSNSRSEMNVSTLELGDSALYLCASSLAPGVEETQYFGPGTRLLVL.

This chain uses TRBV5-4 with TRBJ2-5; 7 bases line up with TRBD1. From germline, CDR1 is SGHNT and CDR2 YYREEE (reference sequence). The trim removed 0 bases at V and 3 bases at J, leaving 2 bases unmatched. The CDR3 totals 14 residues. CDR3 bases: TGTGCCAGCAGCTTGGGACAGGGAGAAGAGACCCAGTACTTC. It encodes CASSLGQGEETQYF. Full variable domain (outside the CDR3, taken from reference TRBV5-4 and TRBJ2-5): ETGVTQSPTHLIKTRGQQVTLRCSSQSGHNTVSWYQQALGQGPQFIFQYYREEENGRGNFPPRFSGLQFPNYSSELNVNALELDDSALYLCASSLGQGEETQYFGPGTRLLVL.

The genes are TRBV12-5 and TRBJ2-1, with D maybe TRBD2 (7 bases). The CDR3 covers 16 residues. Germline assignment: CDR1 LGHNT and CDR2 FRNRAP. V was cut by 5 bases and J by 5 bases, with 19 bases left in between. The CDR3 DNA reads as TGTGCTAGTGGTATATCCGGGGGGCGGATTAACAATGAGCAGTTCTTC. Protein product: CASGISGGRINNEQFF.

The V call is TRBV4-1, the J call TRBJ1-4; 7 bases are a match to TRBD1. The germline V gene encodes CDR1 MGHRA and CDR2 YSYEKL. CDR3 length: 15 amino acids. The trim removed 3 bases at V and 3 bases at J, leaving 4 bases unmatched. DNA for the CDR3: TGCGCCAGCAGCCATAGACAGGGAGCTAATGAAAAACTGTTTTTT. Translated, it gives CASSHRQGANEKLFF.

The chain couples TRBV3-1 (or the pseudogene TRBV3-2) to TRBJ2-1; D is perhaps TRBD2 (6 bases). V dropped 0 bases and J dropped 15 bases, with 15 bases sitting between them. The CDR3 consists of 13 residues. Germline V lookup: CDR1 LGHDT, CDR2 YNNKEL (reference sequence). The CDR3 region is CASSQDPRDSRFF. The CDR3 DNA sequence: TGTGCCAGCAGCCAAGATCCTAGGGACTCTAGGTTCTTC.

The chain combines TRBV11-3 with TRBJ2-1; D is unclear. The CDR3 has 12 residues. Germline CDR1 reads SGHNT; CDR2 reads YENEEA. V lost 5 bases and J lost 5, with 7 bases in between. CDR3: CASSPGNNEQFF. CDR3 bases: TGTGCCAGCAGCCCCGGAAACAATGAGCAGTTCTTC.

Only one count was recorded for this clone. One end of the junction varies from germline; a read error may be responsible. V is TRBV5-1 and J is TRBJ2-5, with no clear D. The CDR3 extends over 12 amino acids. Germline V gene data show CDR1 as SGHRS and CDR2 as YFSETQ. The CDR3 sequence is CASSQLGETQYF. The DNA of the CDR3 is TGTGCCAGCAGTCAATTAGGGGAGACCCAGTACTTC.